These 2 T cell receptor beta chains originate from one sample sequenced in a study of immune characterization of retroperitoneal liposarcoma. TCRdb reanalysed the PCR reads using MiXCR and keeps one entry per CDR3 protein. Among about 12,000 distinct CDR3 sequences listed, less than 55% were seen once. Sequencing was carried out using tumor tissue. These receptor sequences come from a female donor with retroperitoneal liposarcoma.

This clonotype counts as medium-sized. V and J are TRBV7-2 and TRBJ2-1; 8 bases line up with TRBD1. The DNA end is more similar to TRBJ2-7, so the J call may be wrong. This CDR3 contains 15 residues. Germline values: CDR1 SGHTA, CDR2 FQGNSA. The CDR3 reads CASSLDTGGYNEQYF. In nucleotides, the CDR3 is TGTGCCAGCAGCTTAGATACAGGGGGGTACAATGAGCAGTACTTC.

The chain has TRBV6-1 and TRBJ1-5; TRBD1 is a possible D gene (5 bases). V shed 4 bases and J shed 7 bases, with 14 bases lying between them. The CDR3 covers 14 residues. Germline V lookup: CDR1 MNHNS, CDR2 SASEGT. The CDR3 region is CASSVSGQGQPQHF. The CDR3 bases are TGTGCCAGCAGTGTCTCGGGGCAAGGGCAGCCCCAGCATTTT.